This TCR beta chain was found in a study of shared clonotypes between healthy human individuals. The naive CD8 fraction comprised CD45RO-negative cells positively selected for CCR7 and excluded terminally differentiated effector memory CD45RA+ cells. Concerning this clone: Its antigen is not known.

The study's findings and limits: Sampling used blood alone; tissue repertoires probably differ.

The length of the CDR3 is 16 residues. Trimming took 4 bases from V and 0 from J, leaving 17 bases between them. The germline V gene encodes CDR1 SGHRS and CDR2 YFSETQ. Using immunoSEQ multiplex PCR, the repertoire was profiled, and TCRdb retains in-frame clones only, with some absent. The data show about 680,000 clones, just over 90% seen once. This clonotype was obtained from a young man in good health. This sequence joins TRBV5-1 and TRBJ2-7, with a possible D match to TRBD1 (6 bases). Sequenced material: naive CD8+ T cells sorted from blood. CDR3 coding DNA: TGCGCCAGCAGCGAAGATCGGGACACGCGCTCCTACGAGCAGTACTTC. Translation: CASSEDRDTRSYEQYF.